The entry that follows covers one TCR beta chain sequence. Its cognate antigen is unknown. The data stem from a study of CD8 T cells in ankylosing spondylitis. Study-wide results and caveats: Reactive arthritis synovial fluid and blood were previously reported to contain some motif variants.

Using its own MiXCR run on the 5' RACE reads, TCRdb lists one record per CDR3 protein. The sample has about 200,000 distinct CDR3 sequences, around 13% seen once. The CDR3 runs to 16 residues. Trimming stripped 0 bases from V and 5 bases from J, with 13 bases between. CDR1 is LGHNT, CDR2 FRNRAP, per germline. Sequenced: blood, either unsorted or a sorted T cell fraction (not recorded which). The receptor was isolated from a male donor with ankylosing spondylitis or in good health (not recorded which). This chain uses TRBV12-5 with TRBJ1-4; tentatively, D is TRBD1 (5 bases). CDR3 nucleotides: TGTGCTAGTGGTTTGGTACGAGGGGCATTGAATGAAAAACTGTTTTTT. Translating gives CASGLVRGALNEKLFF.